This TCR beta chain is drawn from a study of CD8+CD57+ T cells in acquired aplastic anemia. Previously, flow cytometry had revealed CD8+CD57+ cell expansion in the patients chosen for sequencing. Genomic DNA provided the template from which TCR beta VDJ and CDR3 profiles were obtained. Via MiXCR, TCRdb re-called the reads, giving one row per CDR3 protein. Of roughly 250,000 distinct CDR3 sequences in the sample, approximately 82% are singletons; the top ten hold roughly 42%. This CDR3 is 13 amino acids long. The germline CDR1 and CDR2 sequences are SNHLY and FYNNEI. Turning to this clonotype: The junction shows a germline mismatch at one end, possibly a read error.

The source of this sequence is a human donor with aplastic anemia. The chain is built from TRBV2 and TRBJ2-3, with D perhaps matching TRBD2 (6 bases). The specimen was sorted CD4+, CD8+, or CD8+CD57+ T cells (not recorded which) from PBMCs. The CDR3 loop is CASGVGGGDTLYF. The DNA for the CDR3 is TGTGCCAGCGGGGTCGGGGGTGGCGATACGCTGTATTTT.